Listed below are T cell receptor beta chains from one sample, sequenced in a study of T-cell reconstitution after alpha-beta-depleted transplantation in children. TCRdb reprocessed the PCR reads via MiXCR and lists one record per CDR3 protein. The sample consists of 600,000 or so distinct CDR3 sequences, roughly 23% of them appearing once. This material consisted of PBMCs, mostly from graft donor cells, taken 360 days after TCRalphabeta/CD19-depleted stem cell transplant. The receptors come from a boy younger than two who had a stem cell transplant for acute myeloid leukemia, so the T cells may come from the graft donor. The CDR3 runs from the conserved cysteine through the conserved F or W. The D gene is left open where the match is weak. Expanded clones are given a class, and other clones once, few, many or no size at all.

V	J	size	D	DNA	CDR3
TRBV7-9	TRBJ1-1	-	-	TGTGCCAGCAGCCTCGACGGACCTGAAGCTTTCTTT	CASSLDGPEAFF
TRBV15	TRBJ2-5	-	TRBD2	TGTGCCACCAGCAGAGATAGGGGACTAGCGGGAGGGACCCAGTACTTC	CATSRDRGLAGGTQYF
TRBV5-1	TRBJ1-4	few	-	TGCGCCAGCAGCTTGGGACCCCAGGGAAATGAAAAACTGTTTTTT	CASSLGPQGNEKLFF
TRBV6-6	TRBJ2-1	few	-	TGTGCCAGCAGTTACTCGAGGCGCGATGAGCAGTTCTTC	CASSYSRRDEQFF
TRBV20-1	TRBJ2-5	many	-	TGCAGTGCCTATACGGGATTCAGCCAGGAGACCCAGTACTTC	CSAYTGFSQETQYF
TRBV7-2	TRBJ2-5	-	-	TGTGCCAGCAGCTCGGGGGACCGGACCCAGTACTTC	CASSSGDRTQYF
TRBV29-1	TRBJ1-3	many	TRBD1	TGCAGCGCCGGGGACAGCTCTGGAAACACCATATATTTT	CSAGDSSGNTIYF
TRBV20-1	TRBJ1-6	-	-	TGCAGTGCTAGCTCGTCGGGGAAGAGTAATTCACCCCTCCACTTT	CSASSSGKSNSPLHF
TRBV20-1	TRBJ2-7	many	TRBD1	TGCAGTGCGAACCGGGACAGTTGGTACGAGCAGTACTTC	CSANRDSWYEQYF
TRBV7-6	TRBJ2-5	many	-	TGTGCCAGCAGCTCCGTGACGGGGGAGACCCAGTACTTC	CASSSVTGETQYF
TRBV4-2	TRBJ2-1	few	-	TGTGCCAGCAGCCAAGATACCCATGAGCAGTTCTTC	CASSQDTHEQFF
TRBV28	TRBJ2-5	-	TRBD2	TGTGCCAGCAGTTTAGCCGGGGGGAGTTACCAAGAGACCCAGTACTTC	CASSLAGGSYQETQYF
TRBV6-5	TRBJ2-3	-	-	TGTGCCAGCAGTTACGGCCAGGGCTCAGATACGCAGTATTTT	CASSYGQGSDTQYF
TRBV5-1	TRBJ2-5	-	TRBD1	TGCGCCAGCAGCTCGACAGGGGGCGGGAAGACCCAGTACTTC	CASSSTGGGKTQYF
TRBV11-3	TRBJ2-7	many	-	TGTGCCAGCAGCTTCTGGATCGGGGGCGAGGGCGAGCAGTACTTC	CASSFWIGGEGEQYF
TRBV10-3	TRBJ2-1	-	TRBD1	TGTGCCATCAGTGAGTCTTTTTTGCGGACAGGGCTTGACAATGAGCAGTTCTTC	CAISESFLRTGLDNEQFF
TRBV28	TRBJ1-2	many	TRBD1	TGTGCCAGCAGCCCCGACAGGGGCTTTGGCTACACCTTC	CASSPDRGFGYTF
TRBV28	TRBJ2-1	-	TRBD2	TGTGCCAGCACCCCCGGGACTAGCGACGGTGAGCAGTTCTTC	CASTPGTSDGEQFF
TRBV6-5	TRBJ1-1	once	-	TGTGCCAGCAGTTACAGTGGGGGCGCGGACACTGAAGCTTTCTTT	CASSYSGGADTEAFF
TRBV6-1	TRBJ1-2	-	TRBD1	TGTGCCAGCAGTCGCGGACAGGGACTCTATGGCTACACCTTC	CASSRGQGLYGYTF
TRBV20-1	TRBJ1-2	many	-	TGCAGTGCTAGAGTCATATCACGTGAAAACTATGGCTACACCTTC	CSARVISRENYGYTF
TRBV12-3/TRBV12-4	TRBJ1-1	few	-	TGTGCCAGCAGTTTCGGAGGGAGGGGCACTGAAGCTTTCTTT	CASSFGGRGTEAFF
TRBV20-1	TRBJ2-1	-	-	TGCAGTGCTCCAGCGCGGGCCTACAATGAGCAGTTCTTC	CSAPARAYNEQFF
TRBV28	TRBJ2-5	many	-	TGTGCCAGCAGTTTATCGCGCTGGACAGCCGAAGAGACCCAGTACTTC	CASSLSRWTAEETQYF
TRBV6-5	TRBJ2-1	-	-	TGTGCCAGCAGTTACAGGGGACCAGCCTACAATGAGCAGTTCTTC	CASSYRGPAYNEQFF
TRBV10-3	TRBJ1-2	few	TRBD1	TGTGCCACCAGGACAGGGGATTATGGCTACACCTTC	CATRTGDYGYTF
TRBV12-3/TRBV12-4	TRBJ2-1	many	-	TGTGCCAGCAGTTTAAGCGAGGGGCAGTTCTTC	CASSLSEGQFF
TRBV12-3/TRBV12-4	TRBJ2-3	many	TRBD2	TGTGCCAGCAGCCGCTCAGGACTAGCGGGGAGGGATACGCAGTATTTT	CASSRSGLAGRDTQYF
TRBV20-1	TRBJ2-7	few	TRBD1	TGCAGTGCTAGTGACAGGGACTACGAGCAGTACTTC	CSASDRDYEQYF
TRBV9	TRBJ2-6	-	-	TGTGCCAGCAGCGTAGGCGCCTTGACCCGCTCTGGGGCCAACGTCCTGACTTTC	CASSVGALTRSGANVLTF
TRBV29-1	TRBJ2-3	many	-	TGCAGCATAACTACTGTCACAGATACGCAGTATTTT	CSITTVTDTQYF
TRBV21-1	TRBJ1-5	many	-	TGTGCCAGCAGCAAAAGTCGGGAGGGGACTCAGCCCCAGCATTTT	CASSKSREGTQPQHF
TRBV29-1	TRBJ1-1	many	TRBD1	TGCAGCGTCCGGACAGGCGGGAACACTGAAGCTTTCTTT	CSVRTGGNTEAFF
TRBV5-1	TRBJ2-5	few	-	TGCGCCAGCAGCTTGGTTGGTTTCAGAGGGACCCAGTACTTC	CASSLVGFRGTQYF
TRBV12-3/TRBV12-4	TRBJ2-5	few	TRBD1	TGTGCCAGCAGTTTGGCCCTTGGGCCAGGGGGACCCAGGTTC	CASSLALGPGGPRF
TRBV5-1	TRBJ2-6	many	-	TGCGCCAGCAGCTTGTTTGTGGGGAAGGCGGGGGCCAACGTCCTGACTTTC	CASSLFVGKAGANVLTF
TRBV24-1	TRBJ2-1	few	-	TGTGCCACCAGTGATCCGGACACTCCCTCCTACAATGAGCAGTTCTTC	CATSDPDTPSYNEQFF
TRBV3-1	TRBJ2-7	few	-	TGTGCCACTAAGAGGAGGGAGCAGTACTTC	CATKRREQYF
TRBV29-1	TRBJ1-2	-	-	TGCAGCGTTGTAACAAATAGGGAGATATATGGCTACACCTTC	CSVVTNREIYGYTF
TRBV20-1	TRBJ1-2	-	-	TGCAGTGCTAGAGATCGGACGGCCCTTTGGGGCTACACCTTC	CSARDRTALWGYTF
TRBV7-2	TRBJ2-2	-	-	TGTGCCAGCAGCCCAAGGAGGAACACCGGGGAGCTGTTTTTT	CASSPRRNTGELFF
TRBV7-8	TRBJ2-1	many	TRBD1	TGTGCCAGCAGCTTACCGGAAGACAGGGCCACTCCCTACAATGAGCAGTTCTTC	CASSLPEDRATPYNEQFF
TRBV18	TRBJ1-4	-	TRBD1	TGTGCCAGCTCACCTGGACAGGGGCATGAAAAACTGTTTTTT	CASSPGQGHEKLFF
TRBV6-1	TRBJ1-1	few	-	TGTGCCAGCAAGGGCGGAACGATGAACACTGAAGCTTTCTTT	CASKGGTMNTEAFF
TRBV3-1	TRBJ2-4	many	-	TGTGCCAGCAGCCGTCAAAACATTCAGTACTTC	CASSRQNIQYF
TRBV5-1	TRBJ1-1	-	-	TGCGCCAGCAGCGGTATAGACACCCTGAACACTGAAGCTTTCTTT	CASSGIDTLNTEAFF
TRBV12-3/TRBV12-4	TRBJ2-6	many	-	TGTGCCAGCAGTACCACCCAGGGTGCTGGGGCCAACGTCCTGACTTTC	CASSTTQGAGANVLTF
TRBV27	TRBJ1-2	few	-	TGTGCCAGCAGCGCGCAGGGCCACTCAGCTAACTATGGCTACACCTTC	CASSAQGHSANYGYTF
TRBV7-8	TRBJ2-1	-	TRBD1	TGTGCCAGCAGCCTCCGGGACAGGGTGGTGAATGAGCAGTTCTTC	CASSLRDRVVNEQFF
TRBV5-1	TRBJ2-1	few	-	TGCGCCAGCCGCAGCGGGACAGCCCTAGATGAGCAGTTCTTC	CASRSGTALDEQFF
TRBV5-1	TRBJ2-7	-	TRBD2	TGCGCCAGCAGCATCGATCTTGAGCGGGGGGGCGCGTACGAGCAGTACTTC	CASSIDLERGGAYEQYF
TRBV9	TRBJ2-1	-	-	TGTGCCAGCAGCGTAGGGACCTTGGGGGATGAGCAGTTCTTC	CASSVGTLGDEQFF
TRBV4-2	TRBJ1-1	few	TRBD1	TGTGCCAGCAGCCACTTGGGACAGCGGAACACTGAAGCTTTCTTT	CASSHLGQRNTEAFF
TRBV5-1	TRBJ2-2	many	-	TGCGCCAGCAGATCCCCCCGCGATGGCCTGAACACCGGGGAGCTGTTTTTT	CASRSPRDGLNTGELFF
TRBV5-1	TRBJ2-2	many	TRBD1	TGCGCCAGCAGCCCGCGGTTGGCGGGGACAGGGAACACCGGGGAGCTGTTTTTT	CASSPRLAGTGNTGELFF
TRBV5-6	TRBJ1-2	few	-	TGTGCCAGCAGCTTGACGGGAGCTAACTATGGCTACACCTTC	CASSLTGANYGYTF
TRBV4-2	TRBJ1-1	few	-	TGTGCCAGCACTACGGCGGGGGGCAAAGGGAACACTGAAGCTTTCTTT	CASTTAGGKGNTEAFF